This TCR beta chain was observed in a study of CD4+ T cells in melanoma. V dropped 0 bases and J dropped 8 bases, with 11 bases sitting between them. CDR1 and CDR2 (germline): LNHNV, YYDKDF (reference sequence). The CDR3 spans 13 residues. Clones were read by immunoSEQ multiplex PCR, and TCRdb kept only the in-frame ones, dropping some. Among over 14,000 clones listed, about 63% were seen once. V gene TRBV15 combines with J gene TRBJ2-7; D gene unclear. The sequence came from a human donor with melanoma. Sequenced sample: cells from a culture (not recorded whether cultured in vitro). The CDR3 sequence: CATSRDFRVQQYF. CDR3 DNA sequence: TGTGCCACCAGCAGAGATTTTAGGGTCCAGCAGTACTTC.